Sequencing of this T cell receptor beta chain was carried out in a study of blood T cells in healthy people across ages. This clonotype was counted a few times. No antigen is known for it. Germline CDR1 ENHRY, CDR2 SYGVKD. The V gene lost 6 bases and the J gene lost 0 bases, with 8 bases spanning the gap. The length of the CDR3 is 13 residues. The study's findings and limits: Naive CD4+ cell counts and diversity both ran higher in long-lived than in aged donors.

With a J-beta primer mix and a sample-barcoded 5' primer, a second PCR ran 7 to 11 cycles. Each CDR3 protein is one row after TCRdb ran MiXCR on the 5' RACE reads. The data contain about 970,000 distinct CDR3 sequences, roughly half of them seen just once; the ten biggest clones take up about a fifth. The chain carries TRBV10-3 and TRBJ2-5; D perhaps matches TRBD1 (5 bases). Sequencing input: blood. This TCR derives from an older woman in good health. The CDR3 spells CAIRDTHQETQYF. The DNA for the CDR3 is TGTGCCATCAGGGACACTCACCAAGAGACCCAGTACTTC.